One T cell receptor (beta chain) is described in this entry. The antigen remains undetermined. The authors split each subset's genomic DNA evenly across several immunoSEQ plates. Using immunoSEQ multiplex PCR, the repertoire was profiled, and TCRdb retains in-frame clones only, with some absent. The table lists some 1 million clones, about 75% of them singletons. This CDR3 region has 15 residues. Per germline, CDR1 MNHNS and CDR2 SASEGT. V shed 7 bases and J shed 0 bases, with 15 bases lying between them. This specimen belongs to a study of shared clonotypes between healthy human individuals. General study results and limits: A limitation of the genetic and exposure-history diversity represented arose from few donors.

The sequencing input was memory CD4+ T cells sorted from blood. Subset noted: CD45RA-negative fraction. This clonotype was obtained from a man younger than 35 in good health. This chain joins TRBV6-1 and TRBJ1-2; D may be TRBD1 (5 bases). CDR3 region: CASTLQGIANYGYTF. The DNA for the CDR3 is TGTGCCAGCACCCTTCAGGGAATAGCTAACTATGGCTACACCTTC.